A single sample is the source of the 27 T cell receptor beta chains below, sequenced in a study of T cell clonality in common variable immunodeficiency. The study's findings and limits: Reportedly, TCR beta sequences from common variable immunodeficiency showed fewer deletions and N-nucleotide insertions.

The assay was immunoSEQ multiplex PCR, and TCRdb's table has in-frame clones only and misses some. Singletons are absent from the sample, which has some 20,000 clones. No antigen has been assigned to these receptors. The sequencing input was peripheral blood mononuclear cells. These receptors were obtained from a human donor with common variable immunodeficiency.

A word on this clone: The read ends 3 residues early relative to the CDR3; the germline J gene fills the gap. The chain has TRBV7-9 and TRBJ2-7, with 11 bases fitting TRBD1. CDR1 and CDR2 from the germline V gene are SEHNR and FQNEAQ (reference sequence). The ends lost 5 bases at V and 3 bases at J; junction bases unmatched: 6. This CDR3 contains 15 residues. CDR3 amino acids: CASSPKDRGLYEQYF. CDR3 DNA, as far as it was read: TGTGCCAGCAGCCCTAAGGACAGGGGGCTCTACGAG.

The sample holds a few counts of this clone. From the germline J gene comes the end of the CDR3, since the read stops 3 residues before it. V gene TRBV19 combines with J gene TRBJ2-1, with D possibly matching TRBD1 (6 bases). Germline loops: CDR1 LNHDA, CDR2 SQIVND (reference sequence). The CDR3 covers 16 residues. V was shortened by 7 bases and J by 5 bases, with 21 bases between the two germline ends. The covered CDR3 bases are TGTGCCAGTATGTCAAATGCCGGGACACCTCACAATGAG. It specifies CASMSNAGTPHNE. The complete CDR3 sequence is CASMSNAGTPHNEQFF. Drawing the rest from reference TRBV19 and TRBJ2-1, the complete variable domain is DGGITQSPKYLFRKEGQNVTLSCEQNLNHDAMYWYRQDPGQGLRLIYYSQIVNDFQKGDIAEGYSVSREKKESFPLTVTSAQKNPTAFYLCASMSNAGTPHNEQFFGPGTRLTVL.

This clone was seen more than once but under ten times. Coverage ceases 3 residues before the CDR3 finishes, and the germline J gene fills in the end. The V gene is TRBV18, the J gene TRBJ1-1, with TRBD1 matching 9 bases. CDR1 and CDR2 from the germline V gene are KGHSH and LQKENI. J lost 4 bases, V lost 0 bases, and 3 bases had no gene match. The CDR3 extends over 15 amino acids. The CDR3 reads CASSPPGQGGTEAFF. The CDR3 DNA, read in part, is TGTGCCAGCTCACCACCGGGACAGGGAGGCACTGAA.

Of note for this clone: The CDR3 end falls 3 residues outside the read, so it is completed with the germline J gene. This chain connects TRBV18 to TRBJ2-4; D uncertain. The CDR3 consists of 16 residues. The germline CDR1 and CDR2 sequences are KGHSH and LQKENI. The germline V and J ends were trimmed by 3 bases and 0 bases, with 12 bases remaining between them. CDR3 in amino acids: CASSPTETLAKNIQYF. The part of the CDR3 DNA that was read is TGTGCCAGCTCACCTACAGAGACCCTAGCCAAAAACATT.

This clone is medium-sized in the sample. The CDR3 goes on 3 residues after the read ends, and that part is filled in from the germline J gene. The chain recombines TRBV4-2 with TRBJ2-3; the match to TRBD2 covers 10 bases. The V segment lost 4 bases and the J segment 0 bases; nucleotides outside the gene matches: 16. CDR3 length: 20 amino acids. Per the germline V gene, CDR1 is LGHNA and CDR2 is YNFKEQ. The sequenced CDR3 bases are TGTGCCAGCAGCCGCTCTTACGTCAGCGGGAGGGGACTTAGCACAGATACG. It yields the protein CASSRSYVSGRGLSTDT. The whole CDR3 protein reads CASSRSYVSGRGLSTDTQYF.

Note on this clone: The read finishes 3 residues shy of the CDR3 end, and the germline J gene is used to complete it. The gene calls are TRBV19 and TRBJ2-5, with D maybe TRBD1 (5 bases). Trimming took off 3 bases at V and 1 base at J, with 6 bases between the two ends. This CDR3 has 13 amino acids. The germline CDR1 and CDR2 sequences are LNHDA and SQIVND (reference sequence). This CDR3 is CASSMTAQETQYF. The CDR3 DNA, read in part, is TGTGCCAGTAGTATGACAGCCCAAGAGACC.

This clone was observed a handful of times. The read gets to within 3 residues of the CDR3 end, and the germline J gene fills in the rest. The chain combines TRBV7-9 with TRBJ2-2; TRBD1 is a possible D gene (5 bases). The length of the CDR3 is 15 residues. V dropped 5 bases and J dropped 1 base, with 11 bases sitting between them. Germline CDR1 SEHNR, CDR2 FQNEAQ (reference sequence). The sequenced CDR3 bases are TGTGCCAGCAGCCCCCAGGACAAGAACACCGGGGAG. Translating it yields CASSPQDKNTGE. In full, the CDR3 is CASSPQDKNTGELFF.

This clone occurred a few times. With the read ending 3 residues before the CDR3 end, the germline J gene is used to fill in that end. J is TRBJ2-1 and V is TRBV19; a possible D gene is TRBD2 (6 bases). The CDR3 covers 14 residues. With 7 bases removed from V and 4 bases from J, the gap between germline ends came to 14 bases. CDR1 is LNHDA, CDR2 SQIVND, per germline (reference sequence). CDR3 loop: CASTRDFVYNEQFF. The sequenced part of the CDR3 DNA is TGTGCCAGTACCCGGGACTTCGTGTACAATGAG.

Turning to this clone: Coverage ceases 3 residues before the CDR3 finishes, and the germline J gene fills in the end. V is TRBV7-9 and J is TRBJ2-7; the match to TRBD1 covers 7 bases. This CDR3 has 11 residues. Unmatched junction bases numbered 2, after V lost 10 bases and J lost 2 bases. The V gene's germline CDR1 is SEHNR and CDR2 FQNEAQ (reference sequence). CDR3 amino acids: CATGQTYEQYF. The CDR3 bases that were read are TGTGCCACGGGACAGACCTACGAG.

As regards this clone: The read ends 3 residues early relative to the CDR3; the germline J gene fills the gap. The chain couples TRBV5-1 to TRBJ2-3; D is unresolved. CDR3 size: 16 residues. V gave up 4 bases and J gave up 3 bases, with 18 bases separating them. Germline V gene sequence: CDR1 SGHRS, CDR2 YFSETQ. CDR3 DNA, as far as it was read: TGCGCCAGCAGCCAACCTATATCCGACTCGACAGATACG. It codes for CASSQPISDSTDT. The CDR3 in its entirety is CASSQPISDSTDTQYF.

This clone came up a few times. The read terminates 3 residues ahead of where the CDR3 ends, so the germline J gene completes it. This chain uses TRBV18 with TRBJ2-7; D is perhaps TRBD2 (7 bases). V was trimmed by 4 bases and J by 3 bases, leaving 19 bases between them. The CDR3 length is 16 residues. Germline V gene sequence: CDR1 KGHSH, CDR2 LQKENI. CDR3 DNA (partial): TGTGCCAGCTCACTCCAAATCCGGGGGGCCCTCTACGAG. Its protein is CASSLQIRGALYE. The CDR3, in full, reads CASSLQIRGALYEQYF.

CDR3 DNA (partial): TGTGCCAGCAGTGAGACCGGGGGAAACAAGCAGCCC. Encoded protein: CASSETGGNKQP. The whole CDR3 is CASSETGGNKQPQHF. This chain links TRBV2 with TRBJ1-5; tentative D call: TRBD1 (5 bases). The read ends 3 residues early relative to the CDR3; the germline J gene fills the gap. Trimming cost V 3 bases and J 7 bases, with 16 bases left between them. Looked up from germline, CDR1 is SNHLY and CDR2 is FYNNEI. The CDR3 is 15 amino acids.

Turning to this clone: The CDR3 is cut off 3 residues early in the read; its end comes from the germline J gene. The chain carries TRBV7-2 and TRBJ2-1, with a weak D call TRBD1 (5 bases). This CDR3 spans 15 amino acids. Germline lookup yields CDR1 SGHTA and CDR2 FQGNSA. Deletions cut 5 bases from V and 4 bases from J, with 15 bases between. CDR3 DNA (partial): TGTGCCAGCAGCCCCCAGGCGGCAGGGTACAATGAG. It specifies CASSPQAAGYNE. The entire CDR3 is CASSPQAAGYNEQFF. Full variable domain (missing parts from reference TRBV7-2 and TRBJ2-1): GAGVSQSPSNKVTEKGKDVELRCDPISGHTALYWYRQSLGQGLEFLIYFQGNSAPDKSGLPSDRFSAERTGGSVSTLTIQRTQQEDSAVYLCASSPQAAGYNEQFFGPGTRLTVL.

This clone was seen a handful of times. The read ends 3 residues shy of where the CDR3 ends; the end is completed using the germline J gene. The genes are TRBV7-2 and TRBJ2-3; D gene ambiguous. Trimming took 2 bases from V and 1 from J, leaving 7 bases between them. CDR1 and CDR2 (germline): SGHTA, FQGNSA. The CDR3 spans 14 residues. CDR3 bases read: TGTGCCAGCAGCTTATACGAGCGCACAGATACG. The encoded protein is CASSLYERTDT. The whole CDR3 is CASSLYERTDTQYF.

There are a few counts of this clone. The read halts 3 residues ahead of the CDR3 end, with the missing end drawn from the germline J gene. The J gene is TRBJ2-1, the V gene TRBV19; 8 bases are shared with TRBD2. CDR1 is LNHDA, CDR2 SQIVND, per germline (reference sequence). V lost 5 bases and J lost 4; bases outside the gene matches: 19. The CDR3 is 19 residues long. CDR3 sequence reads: CASSLTATSVVAPYNEQFF. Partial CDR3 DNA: TGTGCCAGTAGTCTCACGGCGACTAGCGTTGTAGCACCGTACAATGAG.

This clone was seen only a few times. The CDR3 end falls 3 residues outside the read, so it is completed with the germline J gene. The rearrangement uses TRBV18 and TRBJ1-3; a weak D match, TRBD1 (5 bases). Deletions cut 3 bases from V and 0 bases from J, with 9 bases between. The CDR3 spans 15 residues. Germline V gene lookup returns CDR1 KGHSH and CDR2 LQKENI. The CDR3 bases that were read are TGTGCCAGCTCACCGGGGCAGATCTCTGGAAACACC. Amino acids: CASSPGQISGNT. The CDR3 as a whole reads CASSPGQISGNTIYF.

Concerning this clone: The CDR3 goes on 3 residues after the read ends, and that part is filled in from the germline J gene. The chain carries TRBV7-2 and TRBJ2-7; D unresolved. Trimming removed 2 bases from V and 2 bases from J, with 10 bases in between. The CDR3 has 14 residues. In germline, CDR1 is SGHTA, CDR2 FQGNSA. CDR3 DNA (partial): TGTGCCAGCAGCTTAACATTTTTTACCTACGAG. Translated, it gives CASSLTFFTYE. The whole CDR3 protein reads CASSLTFFTYEQYF.

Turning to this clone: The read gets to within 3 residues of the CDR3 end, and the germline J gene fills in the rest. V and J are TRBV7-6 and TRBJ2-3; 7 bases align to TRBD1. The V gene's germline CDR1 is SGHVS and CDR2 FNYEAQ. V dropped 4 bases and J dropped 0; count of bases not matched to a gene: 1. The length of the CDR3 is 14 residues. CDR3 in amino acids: CASSWGQSTDTQYF. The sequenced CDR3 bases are TGTGCCAGCAGCTGGGGACAGAGCACAGATACG. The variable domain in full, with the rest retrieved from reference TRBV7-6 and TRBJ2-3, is GAGVSQSPRYKVTKRGQDVALRCDPISGHVSLYWYRQALGQGPEFLTYFNYEAQQDKSGLPNDRFSAERPEGSISTLTIQRTEQRDSAMYRCASSWGQSTDTQYFGPGTRLTVL.

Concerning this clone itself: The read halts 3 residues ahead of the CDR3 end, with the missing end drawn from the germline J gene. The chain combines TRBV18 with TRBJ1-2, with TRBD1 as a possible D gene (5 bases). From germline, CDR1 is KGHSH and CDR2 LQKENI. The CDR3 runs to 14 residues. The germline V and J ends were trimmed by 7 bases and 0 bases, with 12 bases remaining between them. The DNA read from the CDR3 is TGTGCCAGCTTGTCCAGGGATCCTAACTATGGC. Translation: CASLSRDPNYG. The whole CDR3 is CASLSRDPNYGYTF. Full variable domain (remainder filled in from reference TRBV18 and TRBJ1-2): NAGVMQNPRHLVRRRGQEARLRCSPMKGHSHVYWYRQLPEEGLKFMVYLQKENIIDESGMPKERFSAEFPKEGPSILRIQQVVRGDSAAYFCASLSRDPNYGYTFGSGTRLTVV.

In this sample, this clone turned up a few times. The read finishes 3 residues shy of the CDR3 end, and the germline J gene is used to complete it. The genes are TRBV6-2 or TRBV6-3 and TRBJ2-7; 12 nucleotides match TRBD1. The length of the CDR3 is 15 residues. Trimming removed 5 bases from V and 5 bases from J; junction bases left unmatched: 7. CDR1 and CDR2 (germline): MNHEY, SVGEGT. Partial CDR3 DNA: TGTGCCAGCAGTGCCCCGGGACAGGGGGCCAACGAG. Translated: CASSAPGQGANE. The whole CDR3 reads CASSAPGQGANEQYF.

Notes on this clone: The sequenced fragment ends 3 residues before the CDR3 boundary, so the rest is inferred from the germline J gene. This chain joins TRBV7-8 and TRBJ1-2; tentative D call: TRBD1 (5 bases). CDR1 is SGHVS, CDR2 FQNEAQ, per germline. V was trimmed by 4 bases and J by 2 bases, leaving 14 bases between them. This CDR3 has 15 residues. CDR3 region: CASSSSRGSNYGYTF. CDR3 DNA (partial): TGTGCCAGCAGCTCAAGTAGGGGCAGCAACTATGGC.

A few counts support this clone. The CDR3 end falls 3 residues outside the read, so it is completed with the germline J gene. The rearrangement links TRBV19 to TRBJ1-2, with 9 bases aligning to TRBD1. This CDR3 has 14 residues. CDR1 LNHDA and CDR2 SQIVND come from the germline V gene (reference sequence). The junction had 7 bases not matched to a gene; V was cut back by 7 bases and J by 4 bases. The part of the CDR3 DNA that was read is TGTGCCAGTAAGCTCGGGACAGGGACCTATGGC. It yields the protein CASKLGTGTYG. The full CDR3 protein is CASKLGTGTYGYTF.

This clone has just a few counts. CDR3 amino acids: CSVVQGSETQYF. The part of the CDR3 DNA that was read is TGCAGCGTTGTACAGGGTTCCGAGACC. The chain recombines TRBV29-1 with TRBJ2-5; TRBD1 is a possible D gene (6 bases). With the read ending 3 residues before the CDR3 end, the germline J gene is used to fill in that end. CDR1 and CDR2 (germline): SQVTM, ANQGSEA. The V end was cut by 4 bases, the J end by 5 bases, with 11 bases between. There are 12 residues in the CDR3.

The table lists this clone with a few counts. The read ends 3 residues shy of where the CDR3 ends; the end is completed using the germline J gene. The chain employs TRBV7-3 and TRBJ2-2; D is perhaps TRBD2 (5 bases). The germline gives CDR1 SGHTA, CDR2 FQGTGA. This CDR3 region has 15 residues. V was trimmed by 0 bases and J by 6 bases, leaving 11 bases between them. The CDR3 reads CASSLTGTSPGELFF. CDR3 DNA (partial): TGTGCCAGCAGCTTAACTGGCACTAGTCCCGGGGAG.

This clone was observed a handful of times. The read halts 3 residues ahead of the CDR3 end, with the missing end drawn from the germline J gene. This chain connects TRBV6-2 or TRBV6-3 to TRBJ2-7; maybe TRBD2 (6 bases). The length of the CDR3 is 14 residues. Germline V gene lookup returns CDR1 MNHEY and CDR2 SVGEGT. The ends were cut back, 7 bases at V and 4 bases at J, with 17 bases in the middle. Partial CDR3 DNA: TGTGCCAGCAACCTCGCGGGATTGGGATACGAG. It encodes CASNLAGLGYE. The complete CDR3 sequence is CASNLAGLGYEQYF.

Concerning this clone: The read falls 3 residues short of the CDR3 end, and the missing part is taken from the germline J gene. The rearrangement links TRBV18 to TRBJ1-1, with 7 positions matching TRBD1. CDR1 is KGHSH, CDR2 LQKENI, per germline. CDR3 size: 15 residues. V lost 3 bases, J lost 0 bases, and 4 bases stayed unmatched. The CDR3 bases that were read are TGTGCCAGCTCACCGACAGGGCCCCTGAACACTGAA. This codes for CASSPTGPLNTE. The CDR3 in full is CASSPTGPLNTEAFF.

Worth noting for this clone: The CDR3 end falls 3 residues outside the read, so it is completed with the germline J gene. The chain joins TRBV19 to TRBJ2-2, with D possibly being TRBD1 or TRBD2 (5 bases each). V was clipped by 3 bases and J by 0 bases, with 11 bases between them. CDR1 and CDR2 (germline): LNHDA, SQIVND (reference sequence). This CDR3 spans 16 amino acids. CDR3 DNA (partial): TGTGCCAGTAGTATTCGAGGGGCTCCGAACACCGGGGAG. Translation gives CASSIRGAPNTGE. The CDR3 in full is CASSIRGAPNTGELFF.